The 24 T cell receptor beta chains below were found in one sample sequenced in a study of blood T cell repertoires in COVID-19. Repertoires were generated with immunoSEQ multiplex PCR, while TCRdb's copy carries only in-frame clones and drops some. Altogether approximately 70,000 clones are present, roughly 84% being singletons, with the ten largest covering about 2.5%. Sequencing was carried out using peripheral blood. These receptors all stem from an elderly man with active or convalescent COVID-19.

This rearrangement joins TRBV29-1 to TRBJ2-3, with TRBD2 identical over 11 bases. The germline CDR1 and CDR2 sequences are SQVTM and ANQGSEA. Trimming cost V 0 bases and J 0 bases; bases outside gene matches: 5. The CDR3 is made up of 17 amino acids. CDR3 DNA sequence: TGCAGCGTTGAAGATCCCCGGACTAGCGGGAGCACAGATACGCAGTATTTT. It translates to CSVEDPRTSGSTDTQYF.

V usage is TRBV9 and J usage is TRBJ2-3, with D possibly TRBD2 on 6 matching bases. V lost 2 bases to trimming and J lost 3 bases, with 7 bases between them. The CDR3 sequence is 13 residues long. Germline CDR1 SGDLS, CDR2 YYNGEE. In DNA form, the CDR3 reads TGTGCCAGCAGCGTTGGGAGGACAGATACGCAGTATTTT. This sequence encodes CASSVGRTDTQYF.

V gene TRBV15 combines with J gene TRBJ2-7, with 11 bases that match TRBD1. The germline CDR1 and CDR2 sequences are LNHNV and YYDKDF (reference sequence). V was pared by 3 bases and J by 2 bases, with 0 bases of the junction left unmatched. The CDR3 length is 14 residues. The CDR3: CATSRDRGPYEQYF. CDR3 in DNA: TGTGCCACCAGCAGGGACAGGGGGCCCTACGAGCAGTACTTC.

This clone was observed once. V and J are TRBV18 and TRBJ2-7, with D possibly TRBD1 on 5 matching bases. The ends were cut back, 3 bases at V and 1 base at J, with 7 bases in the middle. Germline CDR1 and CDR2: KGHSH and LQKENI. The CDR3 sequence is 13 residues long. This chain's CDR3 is CASSPQGSYEQYF. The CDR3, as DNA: TGTGCCAGCTCACCTCAGGGTTCCTACGAGCAGTACTTC. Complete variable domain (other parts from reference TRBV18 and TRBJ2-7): NAGVMQNPRHLVRRRGQEARLRCSPMKGHSHVYWYRQLPEEGLKFMVYLQKENIIDESGMPKERFSAEFPKEGPSILRIQQVVRGDSAAYFCASSPQGSYEQYFGPGTRLTVT.

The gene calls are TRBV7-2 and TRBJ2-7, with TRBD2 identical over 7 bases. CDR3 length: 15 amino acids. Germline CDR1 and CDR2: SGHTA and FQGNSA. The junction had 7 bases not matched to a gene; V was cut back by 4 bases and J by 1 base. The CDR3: CASSSASGFSYEQYF. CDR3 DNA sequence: TGTGCCAGCAGCTCAGCTAGCGGCTTTTCCTACGAGCAGTACTTC.

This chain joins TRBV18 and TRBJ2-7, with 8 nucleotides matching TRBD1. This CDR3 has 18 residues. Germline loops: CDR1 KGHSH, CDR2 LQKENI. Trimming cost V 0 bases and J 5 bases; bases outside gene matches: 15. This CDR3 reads CASSPPQGALGNPHEQYF. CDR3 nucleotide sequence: TGTGCCAGCTCACCACCCCAGGGGGCCCTTGGTAATCCCCACGAGCAGTACTTC.

The CDR3 here is CASSENRGWNQPQHF. Written as DNA, the CDR3 is TGTGCCAGCAGCGAAAACCGGGGTTGGAATCAGCCCCAGCATTTT. The rearrangement uses TRBV2 and TRBJ1-5; D remains unclear. With 6 bases removed from V and 4 bases from J, the gap between germline ends came to 16 bases. Germline values: CDR1 SNHLY, CDR2 FYNNEI. The CDR3 covers 15 residues.

The CDR3 here is CASSLGLGQETQYF. The CDR3 nucleotides are TGCGCCAGCAGCTTAGGTCTAGGCCAAGAGACCCAGTACTTC. V gene TRBV5-1 combines with J gene TRBJ2-5, with D unresolved. Germline loops: CDR1 SGHRS, CDR2 YFSETQ. CDR3 size: 14 residues. Trimming stripped 2 bases from V and 1 base from J, with 9 bases between.

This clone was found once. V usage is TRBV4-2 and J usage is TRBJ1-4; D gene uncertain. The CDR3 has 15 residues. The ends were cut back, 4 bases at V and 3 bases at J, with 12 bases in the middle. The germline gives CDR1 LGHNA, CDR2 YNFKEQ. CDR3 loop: CASSRYLIPNEKLFF. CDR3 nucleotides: TGTGCCAGCAGCCGGTACTTGATACCTAATGAAAAACTGTTTTTT.

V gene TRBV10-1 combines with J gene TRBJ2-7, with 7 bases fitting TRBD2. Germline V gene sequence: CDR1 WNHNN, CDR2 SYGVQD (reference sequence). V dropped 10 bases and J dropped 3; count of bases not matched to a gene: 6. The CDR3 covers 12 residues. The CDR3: CAIPSGNYEQYF. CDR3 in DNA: TGCGCCATCCCCAGCGGGAACTACGAGCAGTACTTC.

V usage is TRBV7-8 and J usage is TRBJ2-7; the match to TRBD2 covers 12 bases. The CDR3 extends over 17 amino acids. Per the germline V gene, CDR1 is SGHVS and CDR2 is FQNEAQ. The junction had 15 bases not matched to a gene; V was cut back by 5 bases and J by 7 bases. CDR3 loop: CASSRGGASGGGREQYF. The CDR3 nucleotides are TGTGCCAGCAGCCGAGGAGGGGCTAGCGGGGGGGGCCGGGAGCAGTACTTC.

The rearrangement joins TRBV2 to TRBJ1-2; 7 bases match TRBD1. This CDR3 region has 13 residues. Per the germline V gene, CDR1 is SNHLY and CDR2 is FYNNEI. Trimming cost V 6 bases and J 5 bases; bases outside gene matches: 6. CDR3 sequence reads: CASRPQGWYGYTF. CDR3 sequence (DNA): TGTGCCAGCAGGCCACAGGGGTGGTATGGCTACACCTTC.

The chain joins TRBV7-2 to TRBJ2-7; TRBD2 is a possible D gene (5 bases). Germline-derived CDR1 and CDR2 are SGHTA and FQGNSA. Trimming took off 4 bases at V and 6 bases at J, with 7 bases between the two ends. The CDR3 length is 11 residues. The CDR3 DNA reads TGTGCCAGCAGCTCCCGGGGCGAGCAGTACTTC. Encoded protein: CASSSRGEQYF.

CDR3 bases: TGTGCCAGCAGCTGGCTCACGGGGAGGAACACTGAAGCTTTCTTT. Encoded protein: CASSWLTGRNTEAFF. The V call is TRBV5-8, the J call TRBJ1-1; D uncertain. V lost 3 bases to trimming and J lost 1 base, with 13 bases between them. Looked up from germline, CDR1 is SGHTS and CDR2 is YDEGEE. This CDR3 comprises 15 residues.

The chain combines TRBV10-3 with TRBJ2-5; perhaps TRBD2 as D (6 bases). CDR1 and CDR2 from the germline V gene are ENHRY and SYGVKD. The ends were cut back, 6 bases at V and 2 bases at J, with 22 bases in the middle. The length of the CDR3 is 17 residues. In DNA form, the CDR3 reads TGTGCCATCAGCCCTAGCGTAGGGGCGGAGGGTCAAGAGACCCAGTACTTC. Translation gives CAISPSVGAEGQETQYF.

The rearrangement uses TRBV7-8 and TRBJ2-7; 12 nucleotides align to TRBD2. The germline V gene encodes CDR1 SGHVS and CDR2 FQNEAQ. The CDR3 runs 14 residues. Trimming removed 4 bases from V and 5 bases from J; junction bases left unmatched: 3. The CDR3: CASSSSGRVNEQYF. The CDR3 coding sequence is TGTGCCAGCAGCTCTAGCGGGAGGGTAAACGAGCAGTACTTC.

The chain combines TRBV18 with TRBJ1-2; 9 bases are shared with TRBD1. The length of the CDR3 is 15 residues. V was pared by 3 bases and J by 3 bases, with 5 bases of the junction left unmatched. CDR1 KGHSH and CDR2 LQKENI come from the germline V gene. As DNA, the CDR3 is TGTGCCAGCTCACCTAAGACAGGGGGAGACTATGGCTACACCTTC. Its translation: CASSPKTGGDYGYTF.

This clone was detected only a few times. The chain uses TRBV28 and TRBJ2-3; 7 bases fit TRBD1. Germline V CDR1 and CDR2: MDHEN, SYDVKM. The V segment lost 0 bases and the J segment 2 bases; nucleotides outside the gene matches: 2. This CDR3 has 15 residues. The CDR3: CASSLWGTATDTQYF. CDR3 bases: TGTGCCAGCAGTTTATGGGGGACAGCCACAGATACGCAGTATTTT.

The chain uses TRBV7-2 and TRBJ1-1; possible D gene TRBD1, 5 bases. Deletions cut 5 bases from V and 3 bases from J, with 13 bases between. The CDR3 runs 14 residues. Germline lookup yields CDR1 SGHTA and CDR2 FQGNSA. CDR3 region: CASSTRWGDTEAFF. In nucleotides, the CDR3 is TGTGCCAGCAGCACGCGTTGGGGGGACACTGAAGCTTTCTTT.

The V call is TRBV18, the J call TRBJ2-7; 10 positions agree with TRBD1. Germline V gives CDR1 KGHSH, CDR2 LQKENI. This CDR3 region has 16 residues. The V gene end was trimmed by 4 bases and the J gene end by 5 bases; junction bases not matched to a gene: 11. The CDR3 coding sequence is TGTGCCAGCTCACTAAGCATCGGACAGGGGGAGAACGAGCAGTACTTC. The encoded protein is CASSLSIGQGENEQYF.

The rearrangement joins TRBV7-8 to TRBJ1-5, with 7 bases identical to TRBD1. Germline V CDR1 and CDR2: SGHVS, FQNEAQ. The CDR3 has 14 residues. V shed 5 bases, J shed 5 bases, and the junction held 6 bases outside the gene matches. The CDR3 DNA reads TGTGCCAGCAGCAAGGGACAGCAATATCAGCCCCAGCATTTT. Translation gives CASSKGQQYQPQHF.

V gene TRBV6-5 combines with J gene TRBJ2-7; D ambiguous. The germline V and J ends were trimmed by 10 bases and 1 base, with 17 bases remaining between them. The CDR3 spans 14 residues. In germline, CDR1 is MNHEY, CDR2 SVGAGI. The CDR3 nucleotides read TGTGCCACACGGAGCCCCCGAGGTTCCTACGAGCAGTACTTC. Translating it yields CATRSPRGSYEQYF.

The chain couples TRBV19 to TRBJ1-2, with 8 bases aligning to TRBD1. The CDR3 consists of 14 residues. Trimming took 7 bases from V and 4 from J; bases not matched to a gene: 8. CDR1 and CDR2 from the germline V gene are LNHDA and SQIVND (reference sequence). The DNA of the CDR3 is TGTGCCAGTAACAGACAGGGGTATGGCTATGGCTACACCTTC. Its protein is CASNRQGYGYGYTF.

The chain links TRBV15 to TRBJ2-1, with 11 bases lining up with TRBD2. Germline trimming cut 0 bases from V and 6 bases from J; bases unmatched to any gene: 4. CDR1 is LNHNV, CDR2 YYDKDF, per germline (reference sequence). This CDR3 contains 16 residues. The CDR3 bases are TGTGCCACCAGCAGAGAACTAGCGGGAGTCGGCAATGAGCAGTTCTTC. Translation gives CATSRELAGVGNEQFF.